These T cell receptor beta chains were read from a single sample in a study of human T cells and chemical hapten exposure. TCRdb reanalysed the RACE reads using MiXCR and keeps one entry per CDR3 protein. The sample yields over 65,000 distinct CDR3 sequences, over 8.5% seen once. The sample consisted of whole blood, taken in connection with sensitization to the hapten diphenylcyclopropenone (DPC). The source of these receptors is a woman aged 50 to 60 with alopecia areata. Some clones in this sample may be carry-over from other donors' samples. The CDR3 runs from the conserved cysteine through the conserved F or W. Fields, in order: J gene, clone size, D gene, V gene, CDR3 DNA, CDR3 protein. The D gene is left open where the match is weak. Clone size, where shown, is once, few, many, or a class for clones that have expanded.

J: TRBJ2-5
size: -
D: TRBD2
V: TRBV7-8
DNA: TGTGCCAGCAGCTTGTCTAGCGGGGGCGTTCTTAGGGCCCAGTACTTC
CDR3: CASSLSSGGVLRAQYF

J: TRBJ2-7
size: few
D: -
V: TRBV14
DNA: TGTGCCAGCAGTCCCCCGCACTTGCCCCCCTACGAGCAGTACTTC
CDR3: CASSPPHLPPYEQYF

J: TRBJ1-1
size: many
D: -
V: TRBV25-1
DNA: TGTGCCAGCAGTTCTCGTGTAGGACTTGGAACTGAAGCTTTCTTT
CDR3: CASSSRVGLGTEAFF

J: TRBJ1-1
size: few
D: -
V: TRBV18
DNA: TGTGCCAGCTGTCCTCAGGGGTTCACTGAAGCTTTCTTT
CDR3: CASCPQGFTEAFF

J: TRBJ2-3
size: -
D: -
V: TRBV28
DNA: TGTGCCAGCAGTTTAGGGCAGGATACGCAGTATTTT
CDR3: CASSLGQDTQYF

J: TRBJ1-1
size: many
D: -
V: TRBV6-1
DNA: TGTGCCAGCAGTGAAGGGGGCGTCGACACTGAAGCTTTCTTT
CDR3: CASSEGGVDTEAFF

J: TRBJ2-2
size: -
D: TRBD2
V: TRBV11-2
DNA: TGTGCCAGCAGCCCGCGATCGACTAGCGGCACCGGGGAGCTGTTTTTT
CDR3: CASSPRSTSGTGELFF

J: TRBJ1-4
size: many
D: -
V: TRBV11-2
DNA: TGTGCCAGCAGCCTAAACAGGGCAACTAATGAAAAACTGTTTTTT
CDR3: CASSLNRATNEKLFF

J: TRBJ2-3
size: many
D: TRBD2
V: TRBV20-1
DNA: TGCAGTGCGCCTCAGTCAGCGGGAGGCTTCACAGATACGCAGTATTTT
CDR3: CSAPQSAGGFTDTQYF

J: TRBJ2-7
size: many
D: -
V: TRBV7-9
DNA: TGTGCCAGCACCACTGGGGAGAGGGTAAACGAGCAGTACTTC
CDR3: CASTTGERVNEQYF

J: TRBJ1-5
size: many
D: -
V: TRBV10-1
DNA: TGCGCCAGCAGTGGACAGACAAATCAGCCCCAGCATTTT
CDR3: CASSGQTNQPQHF

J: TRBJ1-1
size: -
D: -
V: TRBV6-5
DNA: TGTGCCAGCAGTTACAATCAGGCCGACACTGAAGCTTTCTTT
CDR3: CASSYNQADTEAFF

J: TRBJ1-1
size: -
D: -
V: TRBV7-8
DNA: TGTGCCAGCAGCCCATACAGATTCTCGAACACTGAAGCTTTCTTT
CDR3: CASSPYRFSNTEAFF

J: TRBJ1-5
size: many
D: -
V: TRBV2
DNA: TGTGCCAGCAGTGTCCGGCCCTGGGGCAATCAGCCCCAGCATTTT
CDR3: CASSVRPWGNQPQHF

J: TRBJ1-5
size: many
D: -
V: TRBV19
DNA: TGTGCCAGTAGCCCCAGGGAATCCGGCAATCAGCCCCAGCATTTT
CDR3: CASSPRESGNQPQHF

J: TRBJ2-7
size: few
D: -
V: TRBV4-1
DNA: TGCGCCAGCAGTCATACCCCCTACGAGCAGTACTTC
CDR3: CASSHTPYEQYF

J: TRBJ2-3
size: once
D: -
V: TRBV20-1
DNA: TGCAGTGCCATAGCCCGGGCCCTAAGCACAGATACGCAGTATTTT
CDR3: CSAIARALSTDTQYF

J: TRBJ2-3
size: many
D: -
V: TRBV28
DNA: TGTGCCAGCAGTTTCTTAGCGAGAGATACGCAGTATTTT
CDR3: CASSFLARDTQYF

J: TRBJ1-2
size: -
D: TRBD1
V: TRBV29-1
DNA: TGCAGCGTTGAAAGACAGGGGGTTGGCTATGGCTACACCTTC
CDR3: CSVERQGVGYGYTF

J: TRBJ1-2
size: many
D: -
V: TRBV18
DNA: TGTGCCAGCTCACCAGAAGGGTTCACCTCCTATGGCTACACCTTC
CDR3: CASSPEGFTSYGYTF

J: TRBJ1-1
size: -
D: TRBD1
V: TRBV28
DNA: TGTGCCAGCAGTCAACAGGGGAAGTATGAAGCTTTCTTT
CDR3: CASSQQGKYEAFF

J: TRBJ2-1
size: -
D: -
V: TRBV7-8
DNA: TGTGCCAGCAGCTTAGTTTCCCATGGGGATATCTACAATGAGCAGTTCTTC
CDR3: CASSLVSHGDIYNEQFF

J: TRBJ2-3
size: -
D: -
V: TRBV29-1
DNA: TGCAGCGTTGAAGAAGCCGCGGATACGCAGTATTTT
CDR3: CSVEEAADTQYF

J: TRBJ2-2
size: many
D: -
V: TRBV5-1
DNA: TGCGCCAGCCACCTAGATTCGAACACCGGGGAGCTGTTTTTT
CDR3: CASHLDSNTGELFF

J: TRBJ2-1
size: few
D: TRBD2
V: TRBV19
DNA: TGTGCCAGTAGTTTGGCTAGCGGACCATACAATGAGCAGTTCTTC
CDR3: CASSLASGPYNEQFF

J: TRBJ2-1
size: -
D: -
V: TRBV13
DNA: TGTGCCAGCAGCTTTCGGGGCTACTACAATGAGCAGTTCTTC
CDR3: CASSFRGYYNEQFF

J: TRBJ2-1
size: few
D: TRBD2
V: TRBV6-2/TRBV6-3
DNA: TGTGCCAGCAGGGACGGGGGGGGCTCCTACAATGAGCAGTTCTTC
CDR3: CASRDGGGSYNEQFF

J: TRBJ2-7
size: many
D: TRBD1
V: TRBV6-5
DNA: TGTGCCAGCAGTTACTCGGGTGGGACAGGGTATCGCGAGCAGTACTTC
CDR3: CASSYSGGTGYREQYF

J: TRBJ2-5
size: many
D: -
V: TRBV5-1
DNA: TGCGCCAGCAATTCTGGGCGTATACAAGAGACCCAGTACTTC
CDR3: CASNSGRIQETQYF

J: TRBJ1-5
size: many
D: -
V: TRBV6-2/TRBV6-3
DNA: TGTGCCAGCAGTTACGCGGCAGGGAATCAGCCCCAGCATTTT
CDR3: CASSYAAGNQPQHF

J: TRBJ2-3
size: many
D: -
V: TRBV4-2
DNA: TGTGCCAGCAGCCAAGGGGTGGGGCAAACAGATACGCAGTATTTT
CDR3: CASSQGVGQTDTQYF

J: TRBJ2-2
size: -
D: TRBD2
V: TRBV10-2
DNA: TGCGCCAGCAGAAGACTAGCGGGGGAGAACACCGGGGAGCTGTTTTTT
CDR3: CASRRLAGENTGELFF

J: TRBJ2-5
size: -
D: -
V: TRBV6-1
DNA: TGTGCCAGCAGAATCTTATCCGGGAGAGAGACCCAGTACTTC
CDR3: CASRILSGRETQYF